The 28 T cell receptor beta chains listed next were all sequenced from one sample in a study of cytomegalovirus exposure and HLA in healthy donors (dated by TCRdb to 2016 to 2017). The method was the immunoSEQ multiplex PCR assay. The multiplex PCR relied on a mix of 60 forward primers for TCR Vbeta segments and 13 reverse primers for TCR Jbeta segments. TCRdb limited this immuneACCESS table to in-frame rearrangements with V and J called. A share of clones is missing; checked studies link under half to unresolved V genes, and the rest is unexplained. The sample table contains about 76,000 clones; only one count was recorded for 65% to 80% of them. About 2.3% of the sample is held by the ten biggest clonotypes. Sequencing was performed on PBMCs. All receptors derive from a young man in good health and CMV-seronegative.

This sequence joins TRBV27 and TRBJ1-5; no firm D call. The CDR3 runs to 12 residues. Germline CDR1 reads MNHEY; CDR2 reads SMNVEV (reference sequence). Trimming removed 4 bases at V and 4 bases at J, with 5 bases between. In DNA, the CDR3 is TGTGCCAGCAGTTGGCTGAATCAGCCCCAGCATTTT. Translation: CASSWLNQPQHF.

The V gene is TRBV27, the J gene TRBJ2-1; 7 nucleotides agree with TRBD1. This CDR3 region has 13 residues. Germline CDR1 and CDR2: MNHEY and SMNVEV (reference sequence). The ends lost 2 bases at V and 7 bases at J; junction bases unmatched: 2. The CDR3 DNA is TGTGCCAGCAGTTTAACAGGGGTAAATGAGCAGTTCTTC. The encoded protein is CASSLTGVNEQFF.

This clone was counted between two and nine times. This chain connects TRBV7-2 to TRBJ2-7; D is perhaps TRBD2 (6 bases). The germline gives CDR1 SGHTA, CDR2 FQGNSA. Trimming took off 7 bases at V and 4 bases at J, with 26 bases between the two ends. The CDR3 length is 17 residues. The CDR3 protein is CASNRGSHTPLNYEQYF. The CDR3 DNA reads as TGTGCCAGCAACCGGGGGTCCCATACACCTCTTAATTACGAGCAGTACTTC. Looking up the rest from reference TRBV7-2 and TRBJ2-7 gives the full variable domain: GAGVSQSPSNKVTEKGKDVELRCDPISGHTALYWYRQSLGQGLEFLIYFQGNSAPDKSGLPSDRFSAERTGGSVSTLTIQRTQQEDSAVYLCASNRGSHTPLNYEQYFGPGTRLTVT.

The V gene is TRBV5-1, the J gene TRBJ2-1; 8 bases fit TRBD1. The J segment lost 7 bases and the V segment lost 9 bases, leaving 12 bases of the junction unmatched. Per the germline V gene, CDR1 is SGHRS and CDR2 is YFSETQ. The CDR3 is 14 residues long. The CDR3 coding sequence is TGCGCCAACCGGACAGGGTCGTTGGGGAATGAGCAGTTCTTC. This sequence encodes CANRTGSLGNEQFF. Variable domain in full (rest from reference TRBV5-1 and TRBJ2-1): KAGVTQTPRYLIKTRGQQVTLSCSPISGHRSVSWYQQTPGQGLQFLFEYFSETQRNKGNFPGRFSGRQFSNSRSEMNVSTLELGDSALYLCANRTGSLGNEQFFGPGTRLTVL.

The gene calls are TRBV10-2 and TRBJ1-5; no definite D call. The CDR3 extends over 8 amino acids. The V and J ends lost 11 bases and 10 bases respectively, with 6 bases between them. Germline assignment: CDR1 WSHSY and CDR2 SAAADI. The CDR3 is CAPGPQHF. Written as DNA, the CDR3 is TGCGCCCCCGGTCCCCAGCATTTT.

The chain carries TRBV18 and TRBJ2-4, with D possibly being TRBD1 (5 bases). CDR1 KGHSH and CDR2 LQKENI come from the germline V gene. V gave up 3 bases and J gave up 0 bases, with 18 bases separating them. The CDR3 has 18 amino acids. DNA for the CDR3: TGTGCCAGCTCACCTACTTCCACAGGATTACTAGCCAAAAACATTCAGTACTTC. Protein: CASSPTSTGLLAKNIQYF.

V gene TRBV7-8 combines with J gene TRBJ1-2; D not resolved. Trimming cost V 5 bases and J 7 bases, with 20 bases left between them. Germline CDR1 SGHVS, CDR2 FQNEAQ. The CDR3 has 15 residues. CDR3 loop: CASSPEGRSRTGYTF. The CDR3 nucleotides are TGTGCCAGCAGCCCCGAGGGTCGGTCCAGGACTGGCTACACCTTC.

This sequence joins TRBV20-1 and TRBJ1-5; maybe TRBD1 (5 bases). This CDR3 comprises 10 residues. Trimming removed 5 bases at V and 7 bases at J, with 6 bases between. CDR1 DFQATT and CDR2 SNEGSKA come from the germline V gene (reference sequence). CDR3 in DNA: TGCAGTGCTGGGGGGCAGCCCCAGCATTTT. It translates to CSAGGQPQHF.

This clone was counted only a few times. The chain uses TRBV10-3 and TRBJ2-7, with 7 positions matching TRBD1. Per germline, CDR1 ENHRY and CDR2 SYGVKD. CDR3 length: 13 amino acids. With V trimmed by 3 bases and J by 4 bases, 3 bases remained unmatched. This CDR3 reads CAISDTGEYEQYF. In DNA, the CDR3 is TGTGCCATCAGTGATACAGGGGAGTACGAGCAGTACTTC.

DNA of the CDR3: TGCGCCAGCAGCCAGGCCCCTTCGACAGGGGATAATCAGCCCCAGCATTTT. The encoded protein is CASSQAPSTGDNQPQHF. V gene TRBV4-1 combines with J gene TRBJ1-5; 8 nucleotides match TRBD1. This CDR3 spans 17 amino acids. Germline V gene data show CDR1 as MGHRA and CDR2 as YSYEKL. V lost 3 bases to trimming and J lost 4 bases; unmatched junction nucleotides: 11.

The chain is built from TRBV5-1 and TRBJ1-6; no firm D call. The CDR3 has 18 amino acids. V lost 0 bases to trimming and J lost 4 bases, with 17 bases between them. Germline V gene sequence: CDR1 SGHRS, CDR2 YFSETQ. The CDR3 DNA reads TGCGCCAGCAGCTTGGTCGGCGCCAGTCGGGTTTATAATTCACCCCTCCACTTT. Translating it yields CASSLVGASRVYNSPLHF.

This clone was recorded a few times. The DNA for the CDR3 is TGCGCCAGCAGCCAAGATATCAACAGACCATATGGCTACACCTTC. Amino acid sequence: CASSQDINRPYGYTF. The J gene is TRBJ1-2, the V gene TRBV4-3, with unresolved D. Trimming pared 0 bases from V and 5 bases from J, leaving 13 bases between. The CDR3 sequence is 15 residues long. The germline gives CDR1 LGHNA, CDR2 YSLEER.

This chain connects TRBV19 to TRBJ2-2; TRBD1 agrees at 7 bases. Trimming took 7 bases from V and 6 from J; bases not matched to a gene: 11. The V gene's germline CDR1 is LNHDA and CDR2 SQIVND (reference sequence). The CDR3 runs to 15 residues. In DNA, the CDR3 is TGTGCCAGTAACAGCGCGAACAGGGGATCCGGGGAGCTGTTTTTT. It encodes CASNSANRGSGELFF.

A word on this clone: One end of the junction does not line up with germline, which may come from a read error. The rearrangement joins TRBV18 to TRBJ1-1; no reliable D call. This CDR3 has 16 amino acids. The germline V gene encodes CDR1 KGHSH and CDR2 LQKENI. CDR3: CAGSQSGGRESTEAFF. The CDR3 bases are TGTGCCGGCTCACAGTCAGGAGGGAGGGAAAGCACTGAAGCTTTCTTT.

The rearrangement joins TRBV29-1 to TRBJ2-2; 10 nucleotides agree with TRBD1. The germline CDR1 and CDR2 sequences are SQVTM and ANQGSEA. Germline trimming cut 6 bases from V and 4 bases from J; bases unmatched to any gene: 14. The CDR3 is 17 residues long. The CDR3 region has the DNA TGCAGCGTGTCAAACCCGTGGACAGGGGGGGGCACCGGGGAGCTGTTTTTT. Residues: CSVSNPWTGGGTGELFF.

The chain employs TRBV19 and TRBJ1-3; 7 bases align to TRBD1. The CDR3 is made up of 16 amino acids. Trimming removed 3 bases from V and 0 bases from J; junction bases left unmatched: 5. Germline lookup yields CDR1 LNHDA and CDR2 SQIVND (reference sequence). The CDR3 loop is CASSMEGAYSGNTIYF. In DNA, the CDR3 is TGTGCCAGTAGTATGGAGGGGGCTTACTCTGGAAACACCATATATTTT.

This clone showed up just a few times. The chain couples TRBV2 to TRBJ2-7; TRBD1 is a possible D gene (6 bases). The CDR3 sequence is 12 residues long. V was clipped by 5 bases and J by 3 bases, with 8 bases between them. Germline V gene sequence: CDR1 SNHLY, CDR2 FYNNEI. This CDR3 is CASSSDSYEQYF. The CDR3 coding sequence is TGTGCCAGCAGTTCGGACAGCTACGAGCAGTACTTC.

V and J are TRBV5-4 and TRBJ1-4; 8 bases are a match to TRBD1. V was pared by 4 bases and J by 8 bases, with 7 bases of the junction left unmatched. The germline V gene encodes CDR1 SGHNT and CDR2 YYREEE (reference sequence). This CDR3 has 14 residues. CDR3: CASSVRTGREKLFF. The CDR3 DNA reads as TGTGCCAGCAGCGTGAGGACAGGGCGGGAAAAACTGTTTTTT.

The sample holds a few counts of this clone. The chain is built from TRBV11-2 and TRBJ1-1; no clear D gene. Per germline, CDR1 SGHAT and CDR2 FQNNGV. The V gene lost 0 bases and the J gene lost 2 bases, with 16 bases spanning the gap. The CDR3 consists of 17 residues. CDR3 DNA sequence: TGTGCCAGCAGCTTAGATTATCCTAATGGGCTTAACACTGAAGCTTTCTTT. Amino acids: CASSLDYPNGLNTEAFF.

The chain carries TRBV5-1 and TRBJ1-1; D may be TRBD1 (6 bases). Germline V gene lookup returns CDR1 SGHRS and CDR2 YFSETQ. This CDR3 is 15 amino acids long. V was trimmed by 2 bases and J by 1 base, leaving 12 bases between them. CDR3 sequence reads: CASSLVQGPNTEAFF. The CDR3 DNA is TGCGCCAGCAGCTTAGTACAGGGACCGAACACTGAAGCTTTCTTT.

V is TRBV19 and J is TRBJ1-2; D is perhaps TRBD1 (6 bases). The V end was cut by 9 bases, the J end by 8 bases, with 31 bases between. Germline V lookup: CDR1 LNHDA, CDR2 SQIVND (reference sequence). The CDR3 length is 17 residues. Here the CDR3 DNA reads TGTGCCAGCACAACCTGGGCGAGACAGGAGGCCGTTCGAGGCTACACCTTC. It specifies CASTTWARQEAVRGYTF. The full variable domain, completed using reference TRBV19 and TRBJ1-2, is DGGITQSPKYLFRKEGQNVTLSCEQNLNHDAMYWYRQDPGQGLRLIYYSQIVNDFQKGDIAEGYSVSREKKESFPLTVTSAQKNPTAFYLCASTTWARQEAVRGYTFGSGTRLTVV.

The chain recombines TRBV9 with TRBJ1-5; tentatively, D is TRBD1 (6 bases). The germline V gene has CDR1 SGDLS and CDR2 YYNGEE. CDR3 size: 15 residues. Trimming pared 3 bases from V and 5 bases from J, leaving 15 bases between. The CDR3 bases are TGTGCCAGCAGCGCCTTCACAGGGTTTGATCAGCCCCAGCATTTT. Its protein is CASSAFTGFDQPQHF.

The CDR3 is CASRDTPGQGAYYGYTF. CDR3 DNA sequence: TGTGCCAGCAGGGACACTCCGGGACAGGGGGCTTACTATGGCTACACCTTC. The chain links TRBV2 to TRBJ1-2, with 12 bases matching TRBD1. CDR1 and CDR2 (germline): SNHLY, FYNNEI. The CDR3 is 17 amino acids. Trimming cost V 6 bases and J 3 bases; bases outside gene matches: 11.

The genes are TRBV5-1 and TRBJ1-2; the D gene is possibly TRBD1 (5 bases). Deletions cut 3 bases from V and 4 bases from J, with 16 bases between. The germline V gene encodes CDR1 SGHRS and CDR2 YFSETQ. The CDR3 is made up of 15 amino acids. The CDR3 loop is CASSSSGGEGYGYTF. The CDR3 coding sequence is TGCGCCAGCAGCTCGAGCGGGGGAGAAGGCTATGGCTACACCTTC.

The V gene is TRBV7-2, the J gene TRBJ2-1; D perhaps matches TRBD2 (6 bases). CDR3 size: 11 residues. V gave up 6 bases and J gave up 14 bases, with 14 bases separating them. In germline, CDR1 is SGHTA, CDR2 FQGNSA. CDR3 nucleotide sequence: TGTGCCAGCAGTCGGAGAGGAGGGGAGTTCTTC. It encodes CASSRRGGEFF.

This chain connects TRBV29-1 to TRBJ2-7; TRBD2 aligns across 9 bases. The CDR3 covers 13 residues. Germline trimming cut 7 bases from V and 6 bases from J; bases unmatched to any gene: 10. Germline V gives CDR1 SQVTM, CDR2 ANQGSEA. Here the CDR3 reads CSAVLAGQGEQYF. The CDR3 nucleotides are TGCAGCGCAGTACTAGCGGGTCAGGGCGAGCAGTACTTC.

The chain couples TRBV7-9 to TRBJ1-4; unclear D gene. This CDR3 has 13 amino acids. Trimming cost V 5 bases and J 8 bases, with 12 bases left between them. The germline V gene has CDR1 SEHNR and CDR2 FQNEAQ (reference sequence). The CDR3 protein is CASSRHAGEKLFF. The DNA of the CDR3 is TGTGCCAGCAGCAGGCACGCGGGAGAAAAACTGTTTTTT. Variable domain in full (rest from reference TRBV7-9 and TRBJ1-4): DTGVSQNPRHKITKRGQNVTFRCDPISEHNRLYWYRQTLGQGPEFLTYFQNEAQLEKSRLLSDRFSAERPKGSFSTLEIQRTEQGDSAMYLCASSRHAGEKLFFGSGTQLSVL.

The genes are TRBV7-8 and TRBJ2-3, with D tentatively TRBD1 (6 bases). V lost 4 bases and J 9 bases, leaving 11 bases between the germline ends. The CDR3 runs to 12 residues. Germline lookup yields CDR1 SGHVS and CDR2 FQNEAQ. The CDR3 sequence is CASSSQTGTQYF. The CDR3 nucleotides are TGTGCCAGCAGCTCGCAAACAGGGACGCAGTATTTT.